The 13 T cell receptor beta chains below all came from one sample that was sequenced in a study of pediatric ulcerative colitis. Repertoires were generated with immunoSEQ multiplex PCR, while TCRdb's copy carries only in-frame clones and drops some. The sample lists 30,000 to 35,000 clones; approximately 78% were seen once. The rectum was sampled with one to two pinch biopsies at colonoscopy. Sequenced: gut tissue. Receptors originate from a boy between 10 and 17 years old with mild ulcerative colitis.

V gene TRBV10-3 combines with J gene TRBJ1-1; the D gene is possibly TRBD1 (6 bases). CDR1 and CDR2 from the germline V gene are ENHRY and SYGVKD. Between the trimmed V and J ends, which lost 1 base and 5 bases, there was a span of 11 bases. The CDR3 extends over 14 amino acids. For the CDR3, the DNA is TGTGCCATCAGTGAGTTTACAGGGTCAACTGAAGCTTTCTTT. This encodes CAISEFTGSTEAFF.

The V and J genes are TRBV27 and TRBJ2-3; TRBD1 matches at 7 bases. The J segment lost 8 bases and the V segment lost 2 bases, leaving 7 bases of the junction unmatched. The length of the CDR3 is 14 residues. Germline V gene lookup returns CDR1 MNHEY and CDR2 SMNVEV (reference sequence). The CDR3: CASSLDRDDGTQYF. The CDR3 nucleotides are TGTGCCAGCAGTTTAGACAGGGATGACGGTACGCAGTATTTT.

V and J are TRBV6-5 and TRBJ2-5; 7 nucleotides line up with TRBD2. The CDR3 totals 15 residues. Trimming took 5 bases from V and 2 from J; bases not matched to a gene: 8. The germline V gene encodes CDR1 MNHEY and CDR2 SVGAGI. The CDR3 coding sequence is TGTGCCAGCAGTCCGCCGGGGAGGGCGCAAGAGACCCAGTACTTC. Protein sequence: CASSPPGRAQETQYF.

This clone showed up just a few times. CDR3: CASSVTLYYGYTF. CDR3 nucleotide sequence: TGTGCCAGTAGTGTGACACTCTACTATGGCTACACCTTC. The chain couples TRBV19 to TRBJ1-2; D is unclear. Trimming took 5 bases from V and 3 from J, leaving 10 bases between them. The germline V gene encodes CDR1 LNHDA and CDR2 SQIVND (reference sequence). The length of the CDR3 is 13 residues.

V is TRBV6-1 and J is TRBJ2-3; possible D gene TRBD2, 6 bases. Germline CDR1 MNHNS, CDR2 SASEGT. The CDR3 is 12 amino acids. The V and J ends lost 7 bases and 8 bases respectively, with 13 bases between them. CDR3 DNA sequence: TGTGCCAGCACCGCGTCGGGGGTTACGCAGTATTTT. It codes for CASTASGVTQYF.

V usage is TRBV4-2 and J usage is TRBJ2-1; D is ambiguous. The CDR3 contains 15 residues. The ends were cut back, 4 bases at V and 7 bases at J, with 17 bases in the middle. Looked up from germline, CDR1 is LGHNA and CDR2 is YNFKEQ. This chain's CDR3 is CASSPRVGPGNEQFF. In DNA form, the CDR3 reads TGTGCCAGCAGCCCCCGGGTTGGGCCTGGGAATGAGCAGTTCTTC.

V and J are TRBV7-9 and TRBJ1-1; the D is unclear. Trimming stripped 7 bases from V and 4 bases from J, with 16 bases between. CDR3 length equals 14 residues. The germline V gene encodes CDR1 SEHNR and CDR2 FQNEAQ (reference sequence). The CDR3 bases are TGTGCCAGCACCCAAAGGAGAGGTCTCACTGAAGCTTTCTTT. It encodes CASTQRRGLTEAFF.

V usage is TRBV5-6 and J usage is TRBJ2-1; tentative D call: TRBD1 (6 bases). V was shortened by 2 bases and J by 3 bases, with 15 bases between the two germline ends. This CDR3 comprises 16 residues. In germline, CDR1 is SGHDT, CDR2 YYEEEE. The CDR3 sequence is CASSLWGPHVYNEQFF. CDR3 DNA: TGTGCCAGCAGCTTATGGGGGCCCCACGTCTACAATGAGCAGTTCTTC.

The chain is built from TRBV2 and TRBJ2-1, with D maybe TRBD2 (6 bases). This CDR3 has 16 residues. V lost 3 bases to trimming and J lost 0 bases, with 12 bases between them. The germline CDR1 and CDR2 sequences are SNHLY and FYNNEI. The CDR3 loop reads CASSDLAGSSYNEQFF. Written as DNA, the CDR3 is TGTGCCAGCAGTGATCTGGCGGGGAGCTCCTACAATGAGCAGTTCTTC.

This chain links TRBV5-4 with TRBJ2-2; 8 nucleotides agree with TRBD1. With V trimmed by 5 bases and J by 0 bases, 3 bases remained unmatched. Germline CDR1 SGHNT, CDR2 YYREEE (reference sequence). The CDR3 runs 15 residues. CDR3 coding DNA: TGTGCCAGCAGGCCGGACAGGGCGAACACCGGGGAGCTGTTTTTT. This encodes CASRPDRANTGELFF.

J is TRBJ2-1 and V is TRBV11-3, with D possibly called TRBD1 or TRBD2 (5 bases each). Germline CDR1 is SGHNT and CDR2 is YENEEA. Deletions cut 3 bases from V and 7 bases from J, with 16 bases between. This CDR3 contains 15 residues. The CDR3 DNA reads TGTGCCAGCAGCTTGGGGCAGGGACCGGGGAATGAGCAGTTCTTC. Translated, it gives CASSLGQGPGNEQFF.

Only one count was recorded for this clone. This sequence joins TRBV30 and TRBJ1-6, with D unresolved. V was shortened by 4 bases and J by 12 bases, with 13 bases between the two germline ends. CDR3 size: 12 residues. Germline assignment: CDR1 GTSNPN and CDR2 SVGIG (reference sequence). The CDR3 DNA follows: TGTGCCTGGACAGAGTACGCCCAACCCCTCCACTTT. Translation gives CAWTEYAQPLHF.

In this sample, this clone turned up a few times. The rearrangement links TRBV7-9 to TRBJ1-2, with D unresolved. Germline values: CDR1 SEHNR, CDR2 FQNEAQ (reference sequence). The CDR3 sequence is 14 residues long. Trimming left V 6 bases short and J 1 base short, with 12 bases between. CDR3 bases: TGTGCCAGCAGACCGGACTGGGATAACTATGGCTACACCTTC. It translates to CASRPDWDNYGYTF.